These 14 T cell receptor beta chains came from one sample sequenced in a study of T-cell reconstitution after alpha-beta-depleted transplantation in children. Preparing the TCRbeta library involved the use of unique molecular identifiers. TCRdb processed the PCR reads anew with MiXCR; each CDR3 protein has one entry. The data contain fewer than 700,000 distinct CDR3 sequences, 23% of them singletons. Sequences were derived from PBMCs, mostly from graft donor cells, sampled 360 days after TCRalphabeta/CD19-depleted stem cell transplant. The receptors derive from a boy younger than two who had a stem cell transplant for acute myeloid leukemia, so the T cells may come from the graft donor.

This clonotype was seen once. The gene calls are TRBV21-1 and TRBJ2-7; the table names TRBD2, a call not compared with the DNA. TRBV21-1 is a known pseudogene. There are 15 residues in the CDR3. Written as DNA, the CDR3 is TGTGCCAGCAGCAAAGTCGGGGGGTCCCTAGGAGAGCAGTACTTC. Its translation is CASSKVGGSLGEQYF.

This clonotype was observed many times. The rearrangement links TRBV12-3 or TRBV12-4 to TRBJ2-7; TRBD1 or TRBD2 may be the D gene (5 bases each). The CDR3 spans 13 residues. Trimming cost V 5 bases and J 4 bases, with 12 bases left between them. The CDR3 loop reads CASSPGTPYEQYV. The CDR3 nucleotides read TGTGCCAGCAGTCCCGGGACCCCGTACGAGCAGTACGTC.

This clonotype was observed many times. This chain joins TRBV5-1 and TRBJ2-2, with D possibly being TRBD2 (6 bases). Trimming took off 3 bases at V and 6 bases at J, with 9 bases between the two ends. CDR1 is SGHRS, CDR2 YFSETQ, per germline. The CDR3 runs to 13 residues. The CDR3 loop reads CASSSREAGELFF. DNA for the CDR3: TGCGCCAGCAGCTCCAGGGAGGCCGGGGAGCTGTTTTTT. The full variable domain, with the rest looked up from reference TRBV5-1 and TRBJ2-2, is KAGVTQTPRYLIKTRGQQVTLSCSPISGHRSVSWYQQTPGQGLQFLFEYFSETQRNKGNFPGRFSGRQFSNSRSEMNVSTLELGDSALYLCASSSREAGELFFGEGSRLTVL.

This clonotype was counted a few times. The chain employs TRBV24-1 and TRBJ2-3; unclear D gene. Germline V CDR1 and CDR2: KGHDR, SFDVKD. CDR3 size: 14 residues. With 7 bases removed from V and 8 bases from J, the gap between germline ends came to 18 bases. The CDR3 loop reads CATSHPTGLPTQYF. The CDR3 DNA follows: TGTGCCACCAGCCACCCCACTGGGCTTCCTACGCAGTATTTT.

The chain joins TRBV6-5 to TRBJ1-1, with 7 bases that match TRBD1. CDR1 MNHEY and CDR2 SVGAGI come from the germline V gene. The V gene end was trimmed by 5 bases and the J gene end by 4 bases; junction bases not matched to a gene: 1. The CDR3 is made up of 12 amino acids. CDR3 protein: CASSRDSTEAFF. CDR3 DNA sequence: TGTGCCAGCAGTAGGGACAGCACTGAAGCTTTCTTT.

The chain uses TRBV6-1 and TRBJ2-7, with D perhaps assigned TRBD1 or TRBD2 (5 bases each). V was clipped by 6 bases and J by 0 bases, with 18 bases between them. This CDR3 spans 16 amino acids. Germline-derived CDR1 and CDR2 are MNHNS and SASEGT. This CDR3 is CASSRLGPGSSYEQYF. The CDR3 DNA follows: TGTGCCAGCAGCCGCCTAGGGCCAGGGAGCTCCTACGAGCAGTACTTC.

In nucleotides, the CDR3 is TGTGCCATCAGTGCGGGCAGAGGCTACACCTTC. Protein sequence: CAISAGRGYTF. The V gene is TRBV10-3, the J gene TRBJ1-2; D call uncertain. The CDR3 loop spans 11 amino acids. Germline V gene data show CDR1 as ENHRY and CDR2 as SYGVKD. Trimming removed 4 bases from V and 8 bases from J, with 8 bases in between.

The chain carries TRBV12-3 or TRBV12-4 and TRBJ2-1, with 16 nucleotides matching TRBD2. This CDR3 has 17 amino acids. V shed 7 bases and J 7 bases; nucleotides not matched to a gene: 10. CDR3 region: CASILRGLAGGINEQFF. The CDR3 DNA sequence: TGTGCCAGCATCTTAAGGGGACTAGCGGGGGGGATTAATGAGCAGTTCTTC.

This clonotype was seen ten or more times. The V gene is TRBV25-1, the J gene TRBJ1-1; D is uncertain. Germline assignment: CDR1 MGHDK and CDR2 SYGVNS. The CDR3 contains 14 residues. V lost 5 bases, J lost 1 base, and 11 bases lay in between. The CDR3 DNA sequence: TGTGCCAGCAGTAGCCACCGACCGAACACTGAAGCTTTCTTT. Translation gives CASSSHRPNTEAFF. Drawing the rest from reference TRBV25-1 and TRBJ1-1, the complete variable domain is EADIYQTPRYLVIGTGKKITLECSQTMGHDKMYWYQQDPGMELHLIHYSYGVNSTEKGDLSSESTVSRIRTEHFPLTLESARPSHTSQYLCASSSHRPNTEAFFGQGTRLTVV.

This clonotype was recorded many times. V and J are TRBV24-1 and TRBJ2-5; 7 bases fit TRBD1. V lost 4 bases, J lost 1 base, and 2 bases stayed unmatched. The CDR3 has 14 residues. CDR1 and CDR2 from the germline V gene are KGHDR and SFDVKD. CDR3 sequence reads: CATSDPGGQETQYF. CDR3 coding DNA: TGTGCCACCAGTGACCCAGGGGGCCAAGAGACCCAGTACTTC.

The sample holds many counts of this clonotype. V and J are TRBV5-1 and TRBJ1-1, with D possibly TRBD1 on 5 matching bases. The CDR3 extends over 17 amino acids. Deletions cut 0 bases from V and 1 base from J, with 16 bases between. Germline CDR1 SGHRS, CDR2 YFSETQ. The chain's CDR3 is CASSLEPSATENTEAFF. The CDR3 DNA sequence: TGCGCCAGCAGCTTGGAACCATCCGCGACAGAGAACACTGAAGCTTTCTTT.

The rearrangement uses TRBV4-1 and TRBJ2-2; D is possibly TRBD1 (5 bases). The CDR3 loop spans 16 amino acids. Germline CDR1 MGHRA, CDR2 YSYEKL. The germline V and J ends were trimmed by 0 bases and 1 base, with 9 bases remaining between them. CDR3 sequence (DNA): TGCGCCAGCAGCCAAGAAGTCCAGGGGAACACCGGGGAGCTGTTTTTT. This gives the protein CASSQEVQGNTGELFF.

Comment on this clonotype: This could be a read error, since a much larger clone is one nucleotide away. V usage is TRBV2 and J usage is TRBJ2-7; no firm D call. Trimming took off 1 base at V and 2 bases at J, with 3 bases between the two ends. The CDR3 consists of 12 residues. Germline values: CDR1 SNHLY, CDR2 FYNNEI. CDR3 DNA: TGTGCCAGCAGTGAAGTCACCTACGAGCAGTACGTC. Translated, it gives CASSEVTYEQYV.

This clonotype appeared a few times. CDR3 region: CASSWMDSYEQYV. In nucleotides, the CDR3 is TGTGCCAGCAGCTGGATGGACAGCTACGAGCAGTACGTC. This chain uses TRBV7-9 with TRBJ2-7, with D possibly TRBD1 on 6 matching bases. The length of the CDR3 is 13 residues. The germline gives CDR1 SEHNR, CDR2 FQNEAQ (reference sequence). The ends were cut back, 4 bases at V and 3 bases at J, with 10 bases in the middle.